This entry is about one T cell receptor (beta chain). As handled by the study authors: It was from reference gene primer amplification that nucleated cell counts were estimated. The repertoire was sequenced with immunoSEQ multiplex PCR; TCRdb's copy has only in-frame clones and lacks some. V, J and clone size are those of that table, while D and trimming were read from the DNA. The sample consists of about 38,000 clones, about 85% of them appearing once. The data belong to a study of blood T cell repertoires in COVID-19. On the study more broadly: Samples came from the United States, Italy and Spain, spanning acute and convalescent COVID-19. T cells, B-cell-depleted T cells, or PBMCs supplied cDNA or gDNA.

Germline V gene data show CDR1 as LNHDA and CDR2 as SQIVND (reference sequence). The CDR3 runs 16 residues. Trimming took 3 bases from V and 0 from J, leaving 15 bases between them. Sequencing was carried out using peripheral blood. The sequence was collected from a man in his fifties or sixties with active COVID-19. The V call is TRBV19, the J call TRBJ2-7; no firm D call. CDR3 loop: CASSIKGARSSYEQYF. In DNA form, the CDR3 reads TGTGCCAGTAGTATTAAAGGAGCTAGGAGCTCCTACGAGCAGTACTTC. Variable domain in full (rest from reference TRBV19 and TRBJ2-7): DGGITQSPKYLFRKEGQNVTLSCEQNLNHDAMYWYRQDPGQGLRLIYYSQIVNDFQKGDIAEGYSVSREKKESFPLTVTSAQKNPTAFYLCASSIKGARSSYEQYFGPGTRLTVT.